The entry below describes one T cell receptor (beta chain). The data originate from a study of PD-L1 blockade in urothelial cancer. Overall study: Blood was subjected to analysis at 3 weeks (second dose) and 6 weeks following treatment start.

Stated time point: peripheral blood 6 weeks after treatment start. Clones were read by immunoSEQ multiplex PCR, and TCRdb kept only the in-frame ones, dropping some. The sample yields 42,000 or so clones, almost 85% seen once. This CDR3 region has 17 residues. Trimming cost V 4 bases and J 8 bases, with 24 bases left between them. Germline CDR1 SGHDT, CDR2 YYEEEE. The J gene is TRBJ1-4, the V gene TRBV5-6; possibly TRBD1 for D (6 bases). The specimen comprised PBMCs, sampled around atezolizumab (anti-PD-L1) treatment. The TCR comes from a man aged 55 to 70 with urothelial cancer. The CDR3 DNA reads TGTGCCAGCAGCCCGAGGCTAAGTGTGGGGGCCCGGGAAAAACTGTTTTTT. Protein product: CASSPRLSVGAREKLFF.